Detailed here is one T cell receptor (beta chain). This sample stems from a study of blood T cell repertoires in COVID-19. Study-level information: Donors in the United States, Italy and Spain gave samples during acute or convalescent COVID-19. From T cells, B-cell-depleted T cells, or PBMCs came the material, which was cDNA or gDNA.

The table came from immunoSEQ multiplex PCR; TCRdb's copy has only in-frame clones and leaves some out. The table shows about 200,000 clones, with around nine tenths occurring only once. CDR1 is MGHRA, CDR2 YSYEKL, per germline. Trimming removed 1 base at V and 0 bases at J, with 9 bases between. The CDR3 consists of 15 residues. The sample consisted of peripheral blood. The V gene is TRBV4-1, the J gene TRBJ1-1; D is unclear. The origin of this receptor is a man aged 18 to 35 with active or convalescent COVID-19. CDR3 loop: CASSQVVAVNTEAFF. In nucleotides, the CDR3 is TGCGCCAGCAGCCAAGTAGTAGCTGTGAACACTGAAGCTTTCTTT.